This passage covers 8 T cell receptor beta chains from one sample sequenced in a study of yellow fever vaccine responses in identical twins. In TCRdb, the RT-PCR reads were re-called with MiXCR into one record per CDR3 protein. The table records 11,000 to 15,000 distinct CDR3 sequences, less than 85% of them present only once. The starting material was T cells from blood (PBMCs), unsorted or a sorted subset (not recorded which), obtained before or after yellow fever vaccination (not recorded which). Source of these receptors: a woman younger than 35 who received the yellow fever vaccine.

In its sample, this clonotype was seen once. The CDR3 region has the DNA TGTGCCAGCAGTCTCCCAGCAGGCACAGATACGCAGTATTTT. Translating gives CASSLPAGTDTQYF. The chain uses TRBV28 and TRBJ2-3, with unresolved D. Trimming removed 5 bases at V and 1 base at J, with 10 bases between. Germline CDR1 MDHEN, CDR2 SYDVKM. This CDR3 comprises 14 residues.

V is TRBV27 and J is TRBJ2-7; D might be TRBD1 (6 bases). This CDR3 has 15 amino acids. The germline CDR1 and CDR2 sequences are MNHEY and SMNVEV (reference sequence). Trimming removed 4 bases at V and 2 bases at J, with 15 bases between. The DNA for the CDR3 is TGTGCCAGCAGTTCCCCTTCCGCAGGGGCCTACGAGCAGTACTTC. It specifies CASSSPSAGAYEQYF.

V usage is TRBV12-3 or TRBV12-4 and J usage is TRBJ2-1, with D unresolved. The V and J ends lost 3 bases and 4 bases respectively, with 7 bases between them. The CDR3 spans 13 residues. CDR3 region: CASSLDLYNEQFF. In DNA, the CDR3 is TGTGCCAGCAGTTTGGACCTATACAATGAGCAGTTCTTC.

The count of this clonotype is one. CDR3 region: CATSRDRIAAYQETQYF. The DNA of the CDR3 is TGTGCCACCAGCAGAGATCGGATAGCGGCCTACCAAGAGACCCAGTACTTC. This chain connects TRBV15 to TRBJ2-5; the D gene is possibly TRBD2 (6 bases). The CDR3 spans 17 residues. V lost 0 bases, J lost 0 bases, and 14 bases lay in between. CDR1 LNHNV and CDR2 YYDKDF come from the germline V gene (reference sequence).

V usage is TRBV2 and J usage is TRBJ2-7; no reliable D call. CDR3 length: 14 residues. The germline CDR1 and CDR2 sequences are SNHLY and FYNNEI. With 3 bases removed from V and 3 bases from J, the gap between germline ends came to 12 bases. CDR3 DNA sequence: TGTGCCAGCAGTGAGGCCCAACGATACTACGAGCAGTACGTC. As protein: CASSEAQRYYEQYV.

The CDR3, as DNA: TGCAGTGCTCGGCAGGGGGCGAGGGAGACCCAGTACTTC. Amino acids: CSARQGARETQYF. V gene TRBV20-1 combines with J gene TRBJ2-5, with 8 bases fitting TRBD1. The CDR3 contains 13 residues. J was trimmed by 5 bases and V by 5 bases; bases with no gene match: 7. In germline, CDR1 is DFQATT, CDR2 SNEGSKA (reference sequence).

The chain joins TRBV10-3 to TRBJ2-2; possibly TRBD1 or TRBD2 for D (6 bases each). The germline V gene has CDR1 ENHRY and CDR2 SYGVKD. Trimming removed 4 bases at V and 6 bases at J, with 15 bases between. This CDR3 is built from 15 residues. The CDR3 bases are TGTGCCATCAGTGGCCGGGGGCCCTCCTCCGGGGAGCTGTTTTTT. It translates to CAISGRGPSSGELFF.

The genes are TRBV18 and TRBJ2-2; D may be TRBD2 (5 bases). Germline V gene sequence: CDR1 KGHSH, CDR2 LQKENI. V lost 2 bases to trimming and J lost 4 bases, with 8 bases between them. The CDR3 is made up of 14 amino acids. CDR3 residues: CASSPGSATGELFF. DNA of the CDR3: TGTGCCAGCTCACCAGGGAGTGCCACCGGGGAGCTGTTTTTT.